This is a list of T cell receptor beta chains from one sample in a study of cytomegalovirus exposure and HLA in healthy donors. Generated by immunoSEQ multiplex PCR, the TCRdb table keeps only in-frame clones and is missing some. Of 100,000 or so clones in the sample, 76% were seen once. The sample was PBMCs. Receptors were obtained from a man in his forties or fifties in good health and CMV-seropositive. The CDR3 runs from the conserved cysteine through the conserved F or W. Each record gives: clone size, J gene, D gene, V gene, CDR3 DNA, CDR3 protein. The D gene is left open where the match is weak. The listing skips clone size in some rows; elsewhere it reads once, few, many or a size class.

>NA|TRBJ2-2|NA|TRBV9
TGTGCCAGCAGCGTCACTAGCAGGACGAACACCGGGGAGCTGTTTTTT
CASSVTSRTNTGELFF
>once|TRBJ2-1|TRBD2|TRBV7-8
TGTGCCAGCAGCCACATAGCGGGGGGGCGTTACAATGAGCAGTTCTTC
CASSHIAGGRYNEQFF
>NA|TRBJ1-5|NA|TRBV18
TGTGCCAGCTCACCTTCGGGAGATTGGCCCCAGCATTTT
CASSPSGDWPQHF
>NA|TRBJ2-3|NA|TRBV7-9
TGTGCCAGCAGCTTATTGGAGGGCGTAAGCACAGATACGCAGTATTTT
CASSLLEGVSTDTQYF
>NA|TRBJ2-2|NA|TRBV9
TGTGCCAGCAGCGTAGGGGGGGGCGGCACCGGGGAGCTGTTTTTT
CASSVGGGGTGELFF
>NA|TRBJ2-1|TRBD2|TRBV11-3
TGTGCCAGCAGCTTAAGGACTAGCGGGGGCGATGAGCAGTTCTTC
CASSLRTSGGDEQFF
>NA|TRBJ2-2|TRBD2|TRBV5-6
TGTGCCAGCAGCCCCGGACTAGCGGAAACCGGGGAGCTGTTTTTT
CASSPGLAETGELFF
>NA|TRBJ2-7|TRBD2|TRBV11-3
TGTGCCAGCAGCTTAGTTAGCACGTTAGCGGGAGGCGAGCAGTACTTC
CASSLVSTLAGGEQYF
>once|TRBJ2-3|TRBD2|TRBV11-2
TGTGCCAGCAGCTTACTAGCGGGAGTCACAGATACGCAGTATTTT
CASSLLAGVTDTQYF
>NA|TRBJ2-1|NA|TRBV11-2
TGTGCCAGCAGCCTTTCTCGGGTAAATGAGCAGTTCTTC
CASSLSRVNEQFF
>NA|TRBJ2-7|NA|TRBV7-9
TGTGCCAGCAGCTACACAGGGAGCTCCTACGAGCAGTACTTC
CASSYTGSSYEQYF
>NA|TRBJ1-6|TRBD1|TRBV10-3
TGTGCCATCAGTGGGACAGGGAATTCACCCCTCCACTTT
CAISGTGNSPLHF
>few|TRBJ2-7|TRBD2|TRBV7-8
TGTGCCAGCAGACAACTAGCGGCGGCGTCCTACGAGCAGTACTTC
CASRQLAAASYEQYF
>NA|TRBJ2-2|NA|TRBV11-3
TGTGCCACCCACCGGACCGGGGAGCTGTTTTTT
CATHRTGELFF
>once|TRBJ2-7|NA|TRBV20-1
TGCAGTGCTAGAGCGGGGTACGAGCAGTACTTC
CSARAGYEQYF
>NA|TRBJ2-7|TRBD2|TRBV14
TGTGCCAGCAGCCAAAGGGGGCTAGCGGGAGTCTACGAGCAGTACTTC
CASSQRGLAGVYEQYF
>NA|TRBJ2-3|NA|TRBV5-1
TGCGCCAGCAGCTTAGGCTTGCGGGCTACTAGCACAGATACGCAGTATTTT
CASSLGLRATSTDTQYF
>NA|TRBJ1-6|NA|TRBV4-2
TGTGCCAGCAGCCACGCCGCCGGAGCCGATAATTCACCCCTCCACTTT
CASSHAAGADNSPLHF
>NA|TRBJ1-2|NA|TRBV6-4
TGTGCCAGCAGTGGCGGTACAGGGAAGTTCACCTTC
CASSGGTGKFTF
>NA|TRBJ1-1|NA|TRBV6-5
TGTGCCAGCAGGGCGGGGGGGAACACTGAAGCTTTCTTT
CASRAGGNTEAFF
>NA|TRBJ1-3|TRBD1|TRBV7-3
TGTGCCAGCAGCCCGGACAGGAACTCTGGAAACACCATATATTTT
CASSPDRNSGNTIYF
>NA|TRBJ2-7|TRBD1|TRBV27
TGTGCCAGCAGTCCAGGAACGGGACAGGGTTTCTCCTACGAGCAGTACTTC
CASSPGTGQGFSYEQYF